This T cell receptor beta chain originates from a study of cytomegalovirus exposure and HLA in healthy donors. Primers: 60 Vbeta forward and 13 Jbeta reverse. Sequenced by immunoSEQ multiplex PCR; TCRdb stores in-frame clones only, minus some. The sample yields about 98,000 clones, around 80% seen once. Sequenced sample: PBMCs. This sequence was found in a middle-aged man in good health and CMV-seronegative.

The DNA of the CDR3 is TGTGCCTGGAGGGGTGGGGGGGCCTACGAGCAGTACTTC. Translation: CAWRGGGAYEQYF. This rearrangement joins TRBV30 to TRBJ2-7; 7 bases fit TRBD2. This CDR3 comprises 13 residues. Germline V gene data show CDR1 as GTSNPN and CDR2 as SVGIG (reference sequence). Losses at the gene ends were 3 bases for V and 2 bases for J; bases not matched to a gene: 4.